Listed below are T cell receptor beta chains from one sample, sequenced in a study of cytomegalovirus exposure and HLA in healthy donors. Repertoires were generated with immunoSEQ multiplex PCR, while TCRdb's copy carries only in-frame clones and drops some. Among approximately 150,000 clones listed, 72% were seen once. Sequencing was done on a sample of PBMCs. These receptor sequences come from a human donor in good health. Each CDR3 is given with its conserved first and last residue. The D gene is left open where the match is weak. For some rows the clone size is stated as once, few or many, or as a class when expanded; others skip it.

>NA|NA|TRBJ2-1|TRBV27
TGTGCCAGCAGTTCCGGGACTCCCCCCTCCAATGAGCAGTTCTTC
CASSSGTPPSNEQFF
>NA|TRBD1|TRBJ2-5|TRBV7-2
TGTGCCAGCAGCCCGCGACAGGGGGAAGAGACCCAGTACTTC
CASSPRQGEETQYF
>few|TRBD1|TRBJ1-1|TRBV10-2
TGCGCCAGCGGGACAGGGGGCCTCACTGAAGCTTTCTTT
CASGTGGLTEAFF
>NA|TRBD1|TRBJ2-3|TRBV5-5
TGTGCCAGCAGCCTAGGGACAGCCAGCACAGATACGCAGTATTTT
CASSLGTASTDTQYF
>few|NA|TRBJ1-1|TRBV7-2
TGTGCCAGCACCAAAGGTAGGGGGTTCTCTGAAGCTTTCTTT
CASTKGRGFSEAFF
>NA|TRBD1|TRBJ1-1|TRBV27
TGTGCCAGCAGTTATCTGCCTCCGGGACAGGGCAATGAAGCTTTCTTT
CASSYLPPGQGNEAFF
>NA|NA|TRBJ2-7|TRBV15
TGTGCCACCAGCCGACCACCAGGCGAGCAGTACTTC
CATSRPPGEQYF
>NA|NA|TRBJ1-1|TRBV27
TGTGCCAGCAGTTTACAAGGGGGAAGAGCGAACACTGAAGCTTTCTTT
CASSLQGGRANTEAFF
>few|NA|TRBJ2-3|TRBV15
TGTGCCACCAGCAGAGATTTCGCGAGGGGGAAGACAGATACGCAGTATTTT
CATSRDFARGKTDTQYF
>once|NA|TRBJ1-2|TRBV19
TGTGCCAGTAGTCTTCGGACAGATGGCTACACCTTC
CASSLRTDGYTF
>few|TRBD1|TRBJ1-2|TRBV5-1
TGCGCCAGCAGCTTGGGAGGGACAGGGGACTATGGCTACACCTTC
CASSLGGTGDYGYTF
>NA|TRBD1|TRBJ1-1|TRBV6-5
TGTGCCAGCAGTTACGGGACAGGGGAAGCTTTCTTT
CASSYGTGEAFF
>few|NA|TRBJ1-1|TRBV5-1
TGCGCCAGCAGCTTGGTTGGTATCTCCACAAGACAGAACACTGAAGCTTTCTTT
CASSLVGISTRQNTEAFF
>NA|TRBD2|TRBJ2-1|TRBV15
TGTGCCACCAGCAGGGGTAGCGGGGGGGCGAGCTCCTACAATGAGCAGTTCTTC
CATSRGSGGASSYNEQFF
>NA|NA|TRBJ1-1|TRBV15
TGTGCCACCAGCCGAGGCCTAGATGACACTGAAGCTTTCTTT
CATSRGLDDTEAFF
>NA|NA|TRBJ1-2|TRBV19
TGTGCCAGTAGTATACAGGGAACTAACTATGGCTACACCTTC
CASSIQGTNYGYTF
>few|TRBD2|TRBJ2-1|TRBV9
TGTGCCAGCGCCCCCCTAGCGGGGGGGCCTAATGAGCAGTTCTTC
CASAPLAGGPNEQFF
>NA|TRBD1|TRBJ1-1|TRBV11-1
TGTGCCAGCAGCTTAAGGGGACAGGCAACTGGAGCTTTCTTT
CASSLRGQATGAFF
>NA|TRBD1|TRBJ2-1|TRBV19
TGTGCCAGTAGCATTACAGGGGACGAGCAGTTCTTC
CASSITGDEQFF
>NA|NA|TRBJ2-5|TRBV5-6
TGTGCCAGCAGCTTTGGGGGCGAGACCCAGTACTTC
CASSFGGETQYF
>NA|NA|TRBJ2-3|TRBV15
TGTGCCACCAGCGCGTGGGGGCGGGGGCGGGGGGATACGCAGTATTTT
CATSAWGRGRGDTQYF
>once|NA|TRBJ1-4|TRBV5-4
TGTGCCAGCAGCTTGGAAGCGGCAACTAATGAAAAACTGTTTTTT
CASSLEAATNEKLFF
>NA|NA|TRBJ2-3|TRBV4-1
TGCGCCAGCAGCCAAGGATTCCTTGGACAGAACACAGATACGCAGTATTTT
CASSQGFLGQNTDTQYF
>NA|TRBD1|TRBJ2-7|TRBV4-1
TGCGCCAGCAGCGCCCGGGACAGGGGGTACGAGCAGTACTTC
CASSARDRGYEQYF
>NA|TRBD1|TRBJ1-1|TRBV6-5
TGTGCCAGCAGGGTACAGGGGAATTATGACACTGAAGCTTTCTTT
CASRVQGNYDTEAFF
>NA|NA|TRBJ1-5|TRBV7-2
TGTGCCAGCAGCTCAGCGAGGGATCAGCCCCAGCATTTT
CASSSARDQPQHF
>NA|TRBD2|TRBJ2-5|TRBV5-1
TGCGCCAGCAGCCCGGGACTAGCGGTGGAGACCCAGTACTTC
CASSPGLAVETQYF
>once|NA|TRBJ1-4|TRBV7-8
TGTGCCAGCAGATACCAGGGATCAACTAATGAAAAACTGTTTTTT
CASRYQGSTNEKLFF
>NA|NA|TRBJ2-4|TRBV10-3
TGTGCCATCAGTGAGTCTTGGGACCCAGGGGTGGCCAAAAACATTCAGTACTTC
CAISESWDPGVAKNIQYF
>NA|NA|TRBJ1-2|TRBV7-9
TGTGCCAGCAGCTTAGAGGGGTCGGCAGGGGATGGCTACACCTTC
CASSLEGSAGDGYTF
>NA|NA|TRBJ2-7|TRBV6-5
TGTGCCAGCAGTTACGCCAACGGACAGCTAGTAGGAGAGCAGTACTTC
CASSYANGQLVGEQYF
>few|TRBD1|TRBJ1-1|TRBV6-5
TGTGCCAGCAGTTCAACCGACAGGGGTGAAGCTTTCTTT
CASSSTDRGEAFF
>NA|NA|TRBJ1-4|TRBV5-1
TGCGCCGGCAGCCCGGCCGGAGGATATGAAAAACTGTTTTTT
CAGSPAGGYEKLFF
>NA|TRBD1|TRBJ2-3|TRBV7-6
TGTGCCAGCAGCTCACGCCCGGGACAGGGGTCCACAGATACGCAGTATTTT
CASSSRPGQGSTDTQYF
>NA|NA|TRBJ1-5|TRBV27
TGTGCCAGCAGTTTAGAGAGCAATCAGCCCCAGCATTTT
CASSLESNQPQHF
>NA|NA|TRBJ2-3|TRBV6-1
TGTGCCAGCAGTGAAGCGCGGAGCGTAGCCACAGATACGCAGTATTTT
CASSEARSVATDTQYF
>NA|NA|TRBJ2-2|TRBV11-3
TGTGCCAGCAGCCACCGACTCCGCGGGGAGCTGTTTTTT
CASSHRLRGELFF
>NA|NA|TRBJ1-2|TRBV7-9
TGTGCCAGCAGCTTAGCGGGGGGTGAGGGTAGCTATGGCTACACCTTC
CASSLAGGEGSYGYTF
>NA|TRBD1|TRBJ2-2|TRBV9
TGTGCCAGCAGCGTAGTGGACAGGGTCACCGGGGAGCTGTTTTTT
CASSVVDRVTGELFF
>NA|NA|TRBJ2-2|TRBV11-3
TGTGCCAGCAGCACGGGGAACGCGAACACCGGGGAGCTGTTTTTT
CASSTGNANTGELFF
>NA|NA|TRBJ2-3|TRBV11-2
TGTGCCAGCAGCTTAGGCATTGGCAATACGCAGTATTTT
CASSLGIGNTQYF
>NA|NA|TRBJ2-5|TRBV18
TGTGCCAGCTCACCTTACTTCACGGGGGGCCGGGGGACCCAGTACTTC
CASSPYFTGGRGTQYF
>NA|NA|TRBJ1-5|TRBV29-1
TGCAGCGTCAAGGACAGTGACCAGCCCCAGCATTTT
CSVKDSDQPQHF
>NA|NA|TRBJ1-5|TRBV6-6
TGTGCCAGCAGTTTGGGGCAGTCTGATAGCAATCAGCCCCAGCATTTT
CASSLGQSDSNQPQHF
>few|NA|TRBJ1-2|TRBV11-2
TGTGCCAGCAGCGGGCAGGCCCAGGGCTATGGCTACACCTTC
CASSGQAQGYGYTF
>NA|NA|TRBJ1-2|TRBV6-5
TGTGCCAGCAGTTACTCAGCCCCGCGGGGCTACACCTTC
CASSYSAPRGYTF
>few|NA|TRBJ2-5|TRBV18
TGTGCCAGCTCACCTCAGTACCAAGAGACCCAGTACTTC
CASSPQYQETQYF
>few|NA|TRBJ2-1|TRBV7-2
TGTGCCAGCAGCTTAGCTGGCCCAGGCTCCTACAATGAGCAGTTCTTC
CASSLAGPGSYNEQFF
>NA|NA|TRBJ2-7|TRBV6-1
TGTGCCAGCAGTGAATTGACGGGCAGGGGATCGGGGGAGCAGTACTTC
CASSELTGRGSGEQYF
>few|TRBD1|TRBJ1-5|TRBV5-6
TGTGCCAGCAGCTTGTCCAAGGACAGGTTTCAGCCCCAGCATTTT
CASSLSKDRFQPQHF
>NA|NA|TRBJ2-7|TRBV6-5
TGTGCCAGCAGTCCGGACTGGGGAGGGGGCTACGAGCAGTACTTC
CASSPDWGGGYEQYF